This T cell receptor (beta chain) was captured by sequencing in a study of T cell responses to AZD1222 COVID-19 vaccine. Study overall: Analyses pooled second doses at about 4 or about 12 weeks. Study-wide points: Clonal diversity may have been underestimated, and the donors were mostly white British, with more females than males. Just a handful of AZD1222 recipients were seropositive at baseline. All repertoire sampling was performed exclusively after the peak T cell response.

The V segment lost 3 bases and the J segment 8 bases; nucleotides outside the gene matches: 12. Germline V gene data show CDR1 as SEHNR and CDR2 as FQNEAQ (reference sequence). The CDR3 has 16 residues. As regards this clone: The antigen remains unidentified.

Assay: immunoSEQ multiplex PCR; the TCRdb copy retains only in-frame clones and omits some. The data contain about 61,000 clones, around 90% of them seen just once; the ten biggest clones take up just under 5%. The rearrangement joins TRBV7-9 to TRBJ1-4; TRBD1 matches 7 bases. This sequence was found in an adult in good health. The source material was peripheral blood, sampled on day 0 of AZD1222 vaccination. This chain's CDR3 is CASSFTLQGRLEKLFF. The CDR3 DNA sequence: TGTGCCAGCAGCTTTACGCTACAGGGGAGGTTGGAAAAACTGTTTTTT.